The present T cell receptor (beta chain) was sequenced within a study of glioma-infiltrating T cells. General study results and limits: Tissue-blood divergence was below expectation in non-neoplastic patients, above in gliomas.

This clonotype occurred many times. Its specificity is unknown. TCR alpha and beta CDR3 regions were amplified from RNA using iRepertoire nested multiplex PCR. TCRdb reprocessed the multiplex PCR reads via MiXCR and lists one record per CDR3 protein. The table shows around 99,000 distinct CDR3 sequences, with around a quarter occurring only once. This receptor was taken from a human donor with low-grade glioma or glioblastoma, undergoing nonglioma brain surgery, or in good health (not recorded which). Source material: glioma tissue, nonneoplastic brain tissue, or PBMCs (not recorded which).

The CDR3 bases are TGTGCCAGCATTTTGACAGGGGACTTTTCACCCCTCCACTTT. Amino acid sequence: CASILTGDFSPLHF. This chain links TRBV2 with TRBJ1-6, with 8 bases fitting TRBD1. Per the germline V gene, CDR1 is SNHLY and CDR2 is FYNNEI. V was pared by 7 bases and J by 9 bases, with 8 bases of the junction left unmatched. This CDR3 comprises 14 residues.